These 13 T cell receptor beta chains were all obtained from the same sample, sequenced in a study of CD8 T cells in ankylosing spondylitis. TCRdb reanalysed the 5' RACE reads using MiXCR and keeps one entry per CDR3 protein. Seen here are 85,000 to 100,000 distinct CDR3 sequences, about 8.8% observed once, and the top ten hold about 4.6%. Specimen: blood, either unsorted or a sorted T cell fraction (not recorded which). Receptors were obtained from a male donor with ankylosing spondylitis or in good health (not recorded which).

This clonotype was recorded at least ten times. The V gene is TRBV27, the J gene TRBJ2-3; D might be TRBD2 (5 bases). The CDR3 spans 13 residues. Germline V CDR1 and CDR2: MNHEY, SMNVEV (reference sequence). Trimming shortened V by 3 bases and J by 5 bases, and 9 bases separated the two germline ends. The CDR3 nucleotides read TGTGCCAGCAGTTTCCAGCGGAGAGATACGCAGTATTTT. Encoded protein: CASSFQRRDTQYF.

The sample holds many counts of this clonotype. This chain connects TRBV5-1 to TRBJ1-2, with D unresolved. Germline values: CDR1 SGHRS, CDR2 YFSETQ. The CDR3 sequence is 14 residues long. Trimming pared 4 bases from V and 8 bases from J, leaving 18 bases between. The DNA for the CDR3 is TGCGCCAGCAGCCTGGGCGGAGTGGGGTACGGCTACACCTTC. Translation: CASSLGGVGYGYTF.

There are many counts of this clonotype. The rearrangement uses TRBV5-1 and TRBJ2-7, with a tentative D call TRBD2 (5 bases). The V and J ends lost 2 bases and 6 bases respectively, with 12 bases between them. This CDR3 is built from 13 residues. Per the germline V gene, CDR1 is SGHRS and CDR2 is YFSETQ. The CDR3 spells CASSLSLAGEQYF. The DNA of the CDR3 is TGCGCCAGCAGCTTATCGCTAGCAGGCGAGCAGTACTTC.

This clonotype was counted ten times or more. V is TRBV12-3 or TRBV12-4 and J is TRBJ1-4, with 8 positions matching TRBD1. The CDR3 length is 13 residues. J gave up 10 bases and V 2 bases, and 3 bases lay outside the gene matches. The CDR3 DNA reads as TGTGCCAGCAGTTTACAGGGGGCGGGAAAACTGTTTTTT. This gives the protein CASSLQGAGKLFF.

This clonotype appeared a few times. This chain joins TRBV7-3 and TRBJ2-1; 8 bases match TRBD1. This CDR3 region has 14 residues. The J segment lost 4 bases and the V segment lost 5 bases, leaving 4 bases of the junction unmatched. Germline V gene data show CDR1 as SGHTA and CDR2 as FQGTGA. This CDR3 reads CASSPGQEYNEQFF. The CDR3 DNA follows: TGTGCCAGCAGCCCGGGACAGGAATACAATGAGCAGTTCTTC.

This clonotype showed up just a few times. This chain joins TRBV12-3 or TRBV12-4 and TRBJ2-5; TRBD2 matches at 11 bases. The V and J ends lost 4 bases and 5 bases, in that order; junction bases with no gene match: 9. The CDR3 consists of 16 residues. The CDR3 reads CASSSSIAGGAETQYF. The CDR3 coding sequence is TGTGCCAGCAGTTCATCCATAGCGGGGGGGGCGGAGACCCAGTACTTC.

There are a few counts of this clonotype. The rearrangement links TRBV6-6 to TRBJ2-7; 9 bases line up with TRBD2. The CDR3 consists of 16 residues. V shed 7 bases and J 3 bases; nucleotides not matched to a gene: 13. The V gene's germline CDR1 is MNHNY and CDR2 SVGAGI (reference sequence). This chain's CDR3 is CASTPAGGGALYEQYF. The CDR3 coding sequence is TGTGCCAGCACTCCCGCGGGCGGGGGGGCCCTCTACGAGCAGTACTTC.

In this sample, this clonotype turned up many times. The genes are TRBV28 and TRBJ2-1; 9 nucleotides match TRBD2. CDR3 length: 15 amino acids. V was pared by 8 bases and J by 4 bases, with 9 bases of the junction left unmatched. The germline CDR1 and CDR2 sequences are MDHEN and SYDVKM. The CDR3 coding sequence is TGTGCCAGCCTTAGGCGGGGGGGGGGATACAATGAGCAGTTCTTC. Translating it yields CASLRRGGGYNEQFF.

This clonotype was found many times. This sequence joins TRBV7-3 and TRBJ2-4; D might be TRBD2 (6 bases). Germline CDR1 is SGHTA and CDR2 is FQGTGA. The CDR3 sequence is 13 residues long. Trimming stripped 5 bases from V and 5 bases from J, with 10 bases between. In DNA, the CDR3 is TGTGCCAGCAGCCACTCGGGAGAAAACATTCAGTACTTC. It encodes CASSHSGENIQYF. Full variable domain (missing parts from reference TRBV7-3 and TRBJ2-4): GAGVSQTPSNKVTEKGKYVELRCDPISGHTALYWYRQSLGQGPEFLIYFQGTGAADDSGLPNDRFFAVRPEGSVSTLKIQRTERGDSAVYLCASSHSGENIQYFGAGTRLSVL.

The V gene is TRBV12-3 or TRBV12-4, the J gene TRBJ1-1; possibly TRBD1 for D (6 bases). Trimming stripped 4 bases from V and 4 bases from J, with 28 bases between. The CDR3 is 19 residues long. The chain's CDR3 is CASSSSRSRSGARGTEAFF. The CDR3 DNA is TGTGCCAGCAGTTCCTCTCGATCCCGTTCAGGGGCAAGGGGCACTGAAGCTTTCTTT.

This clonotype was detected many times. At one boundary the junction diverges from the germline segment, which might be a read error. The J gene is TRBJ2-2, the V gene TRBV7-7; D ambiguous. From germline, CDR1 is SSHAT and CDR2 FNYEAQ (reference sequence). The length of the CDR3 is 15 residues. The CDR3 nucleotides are TGTGCTAGCAGCTTAGCTGGTCAGACCACCGGGGAGCTGTTTTTT. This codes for CASSLAGQTTGELFF.

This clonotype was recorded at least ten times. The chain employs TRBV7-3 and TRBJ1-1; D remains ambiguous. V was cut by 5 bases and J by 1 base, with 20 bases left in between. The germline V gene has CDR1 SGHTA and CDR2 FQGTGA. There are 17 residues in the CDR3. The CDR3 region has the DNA TGTGCCAGCAGCCTAAGCGACCCCACGTGGACGAACACTGAAGCTTTCTTT. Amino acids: CASSLSDPTWTNTEAFF.

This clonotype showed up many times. DNA of the CDR3: TGTGCCAGCTCCCCCGGACAGGGCTTAGAAGCTTTCTTT. It specifies CASSPGQGLEAFF. This rearrangement joins TRBV18 to TRBJ1-1; 8 bases align to TRBD1. Unmatched junction bases numbered 8, after V lost 6 bases and J lost 8 bases. CDR3 length: 13 amino acids. Germline values: CDR1 KGHSH, CDR2 LQKENI.